The rows below give T cell receptor beta chains drawn from one sample of a study of blood T cell repertoires in COVID-19. Repertoires were generated with immunoSEQ multiplex PCR, while TCRdb's copy carries only in-frame clones and drops some. The table records more than 100,000 clones, 65% to 85% of them present only once. Sequenced input: PBMCs or T cells enriched from blood (not recorded which). These receptors originate from a young woman who had recovered from COVID-19. Each CDR3 is given with its conserved first and last residue. The D gene is left open where the match is weak. Where a row states a size, it is once, few, many or the class of an expanded clone; other rows omit it.

V	D	J	length	size	CDR3	DNA
TRBV6-4	TRBD1	TRBJ2-1	16	NA	CASSQGASGGWEEQFF	TGTGCCAGCTCTCAAGGGGCGTCAGGGGGCTGGGAGGAGCAGTTCTTC
TRBV5-1	NA	TRBJ2-1	15	NA	CASSLRGETYNEQFF	TGCGCCAGCAGCTTGCGGGGTGAGACCTACAATGAGCAGTTCTTC
TRBV13	NA	TRBJ1-6	15	NA	CASSLGDRDNSPLHF	TGTGCCAGCAGCTTGGGTGACAGAGATAATTCACCCCTCCACTTT
TRBV5-1	TRBD1	TRBJ2-7	15	NA	CASSLGTDRGYEQYF	TGCGCCAGCAGCTTAGGGACAGACCGGGGCTACGAGCAGTACTTC
TRBV19	NA	TRBJ1-1	13	NA	CASSIRGPTEAFF	TGTGCCAGTAGTATAAGAGGGCCCACTGAAGCTTTCTTT
TRBV20-1	NA	TRBJ1-1	10	NA	CSAPLFRAFF	TGCAGTGCCCCACTGTTCCGCGCTTTCTTT
TRBV9	TRBD1	TRBJ2-3	16	NA	CASSGGGTGLADTQYF	TGTGCCAGCAGCGGAGGGGGGACAGGGTTAGCAGATACGCAGTATTTT
TRBV7-2	TRBD2	TRBJ2-7	15	NA	CASSLSGLAGGLVYF	TGTGCCAGCAGCTTATCCGGACTAGCGGGAGGGTTGGTGTACTTC
TRBV7-9	TRBD1	TRBJ1-6	16	NA	CASSPSSDRVWSPLHF	TGTGCCAGCAGCCCTTCATCGGACAGGGTCTGGTCACCCCTCCACTTT
TRBV5-6	NA	TRBJ2-7	13	NA	CASSSIDSYEQYF	TGTGCCAGCAGCTCCATTGACAGTTACGAGCAGTACTTC
TRBV5-1	TRBD1	TRBJ1-1	16	NA	CASSWKTGAGNTEAFF	TGCGCCAGCAGCTGGAAGACAGGGGCTGGGAACACTGAAGCTTTCTTT
TRBV29-1	NA	TRBJ2-1	11	NA	CSVESGDEQFF	TGCAGCGTTGAAAGCGGCGATGAGCAGTTCTTC
TRBV29-1	NA	TRBJ1-1	15	NA	CSVRIDPPMNTEAFF	TGCAGCGTGCGGATCGATCCCCCCATGAACACTGAAGCTTTCTTT
TRBV10-3	TRBD1	TRBJ2-7	13	NA	CAISGTGDYEQYF	TGTGCCATCAGCGGGACAGGGGATTACGAGCAGTACTTC
TRBV5-1	TRBD2	TRBJ2-1	17	NA	CASSSGLAGAFTVEQFF	TGCGCCAGCAGCTCCGGACTAGCGGGAGCGTTTACAGTTGAGCAGTTCTTC
TRBV3-1/TRBV3-2	NA	TRBJ2-1	14	once	CASSQKRTYNEQFF	TGTGCCAGCAGCCAAAAGCGAACCTACAATGAGCAGTTCTTC
TRBV18	TRBD1	TRBJ2-3	16	NA	CASSPRTGFSTDTQYF	TGTGCCAGCTCACCTCGGACAGGATTTAGCACAGATACGCAGTATTTT
TRBV9	NA	TRBJ1-6	15	NA	CASSVGVSYNSPLHF	TGTGCCAGCAGCGTCGGGGTCTCCTATAATTCACCCCTCCACTTT
TRBV10-3	TRBD2	TRBJ2-5	15	NA	CAISEGTSGMETQYF	TGTGCCATCAGTGAGGGGACTAGCGGGATGGAGACCCAGTACTTC
TRBV7-2	NA	TRBJ1-1	12	NA	CASSPKQGEAFF	TGTGCCAGCAGCCCAAAACAGGGAGAAGCTTTCTTT
TRBV11-3	TRBD2	TRBJ2-5	13	NA	CASSSGRGETQYF	TGTGCCAGCAGCAGCGGGAGGGGAGAGACCCAGTACTTC
TRBV4-1	TRBD2	TRBJ2-2	18	NA	CASSQDLTSGSNTGELFF	TGCGCCAGCAGCCAAGATCTCACTAGCGGTTCGAACACCGGGGAGCTGTTTTTT
TRBV9	TRBD2	TRBJ2-7	13	NA	CASSVAGGREQYF	TGTGCCAGCAGCGTAGCGGGAGGCAGGGAGCAGTACTTC
TRBV5-1	TRBD1	TRBJ1-1	13	NA	CASSLGTASEAFF	TGCGCCAGCAGCCTGGGGACAGCCTCTGAAGCTTTCTTT
TRBV5-5	NA	TRBJ2-7	15	NA	CASSLGRRQYNEQYF	TGTGCCAGCAGCTTGGGGCGTCGACAGTACAACGAGCAGTACTTC
TRBV18	NA	TRBJ2-1	16	NA	CASSPLGGVSYNEQFF	TGTGCCAGCTCACCTTTGGGGGGAGTCTCCTACAATGAGCAGTTCTTC
TRBV2	NA	TRBJ2-1	14	NA	CASSENSRGTEQFF	TGTGCCAGCAGTGAGAATTCGCGGGGGACAGAGCAGTTCTTC
TRBV30	NA	TRBJ1-2	13	NA	CAWTWRGVYGYTF	TGTGCCTGGACCTGGCGGGGGGTCTATGGCTACACCTTC
TRBV6-2/TRBV6-3	NA	TRBJ1-2	15	NA	CASSANRALRDGYTF	TGTGCCAGCAGTGCAAACCGGGCTCTCAGGGATGGCTACACCTTC
TRBV3-1/TRBV3-2	NA	TRBJ1-6	18	NA	CASSQKPHVAFYNSPLHF	TGTGCCAGCAGCCAAAAGCCCCACGTTGCCTTCTATAATTCACCCCTCCACTTT
TRBV18	NA	TRBJ1-1	13	NA	CASSIGQNTEAFF	TGTGCCAGCTCCATCGGACAGAACACTGAAGCTTTCTTT